These 6 T cell receptor beta chains share one sample of origin, sequenced in a study of CD8+CD57+ T cells in acquired aplastic anemia. By flow cytometry, patients selected for sequencing had shown an expansion of CD8+CD57+ cells. Genomic DNA was employed as the template in profiling TCR beta VDJ and CDR3. Each CDR3 protein gets one entry after TCRdb re-called the reads with MiXCR. The data hold about 180,000 distinct CDR3 sequences, with about 45% observed a single time. The specimen was sorted CD4+, CD8+, or CD8+CD57+ T cells (not recorded which) from PBMCs. These receptors originate from a human donor with aplastic anemia.

The rearrangement uses TRBV11-1 and TRBJ2-7; 9 bases agree with TRBD1. Germline lookup yields CDR1 SGHAT and CDR2 FQDESV (reference sequence). The CDR3 spans 16 residues. V was pared by 5 bases and J by 2 bases, with 10 bases of the junction left unmatched. The CDR3, as DNA: TGTGCCAGCAGCGCAGGACAGGGGTTCGACCCCTACGAGCAGTACTTC. This sequence encodes CASSAGQGFDPYEQYF.

Remarks on this clonotype: A much larger clone lies one base from this, so it may be a read error. This CDR3 fails to terminate in the conserved phenylalanine or tryptophan, so it likely reflects a read error. The genes are TRBV5-1 and TRBJ2-2; 7 nucleotides agree with TRBD1. V trimming: 1 base; J trimming: 1 base; junction bases outside the gene matches: 1. The length of the CDR3 is 15 residues. The germline V gene encodes CDR1 SGHRS and CDR2 YFSETQ. The CDR3: CASSLRQGNTGELFS. CDR3 sequence (DNA): TGCGCCAGCAGCTTGAGACAGGGGAACACCGGGGAGCTGTTTTCT.

This clonotype turned up a few times. A much more abundant neighbour one base away suggests this may be a read error. The rearrangement links TRBV20-1 to TRBJ1-5; weak D call: TRBD1 (5 bases). From germline, CDR1 is DFQATT and CDR2 SNEGSKA (reference sequence). This CDR3 has 18 amino acids. V gave up 4 bases and J gave up 0 bases, with 22 bases separating them. The CDR3 is CSATSSEGSPYSNQPQHF. CDR3 nucleotide sequence: TGCAGTGCTACCAGTAGCGAGGGGTCCCCATATAGCAATCAGCCCCAGCATTTT.

This clonotype has a count of ten or more. The chain couples TRBV12-3 or TRBV12-4 to TRBJ2-3, with 12 positions matching TRBD2. The CDR3 runs to 17 residues. The junction had 7 bases not matched to a gene; V was cut back by 6 bases and J by 0 bases. The CDR3 spells CASSGTSGRTSTDTQYF. The CDR3 DNA reads as TGTGCCAGCAGCGGGACTAGCGGGCGGACTAGCACAGATACGCAGTATTTT.

CDR3 sequence (DNA): TGTGCCAGCAGTGAAGGGAGTAGCGGGGGGCTCGACATTCAGTACTTC. This gives the protein CASSEGSSGGLDIQYF. The rearrangement links TRBV6-1 to TRBJ2-4; 10 nucleotides match TRBD2. V lost 1 base, J lost 8 bases, and 8 bases stayed unmatched. The length of the CDR3 is 16 residues. CDR1 and CDR2 (germline): MNHNS, SASEGT.

CDR3 residues: CASSQDRSSSPLHF. The CDR3 coding sequence is TGTGCCAGCAGCCAGGACAGGTCATCCTCACCCCTCCACTTT. The chain employs TRBV2 and TRBJ1-6; 7 nucleotides line up with TRBD1. Germline V gene data show CDR1 as SNHLY and CDR2 as FYNNEI. With V trimmed by 6 bases and J by 10 bases, 9 bases remained unmatched. This CDR3 contains 14 residues.